The clone carrying this T cell receptor (beta chain) was recorded many times. Its target is not known. This sample stems from a study of T cells in Graves' hyperthyroidism and ophthalmopathy. Findings and caveats of the study: Clonotypes that were expanded in thyroid above 0.001 mostly appeared in blood too.

Authors of the study amplified TCR beta CDR3 regions from RNA transcripts. First-round RT-PCR targeting the TCR CDR3 was performed with the HTBI primer set. TCRdb re-derived calls from the multiplex PCR reads in MiXCR, one entry per CDR3 protein. The sample shows about 250,000 distinct CDR3 sequences, approximately 25% of them seen only once. The CDR3 runs 17 residues. Between the trimmed V and J ends, which lost 0 bases and 4 bases, there was a span of 13 bases. Germline CDR1 is SGHAT and CDR2 is FQDESV (reference sequence). Those patients with uncontrolled infection, other autoimmune disease, pregnancy or lactation were excluded.

The source is a woman aged 35 to 49 with Graves' ophthalmopathy. The specimen sequenced was blood. V gene TRBV11-1 combines with J gene TRBJ2-6; maybe TRBD2 (5 bases). The CDR3 loop is CASSLAGSGTGANVLTF. The DNA for the CDR3 is TGTGCCAGCAGCTTAGCGGGTTCGGGAACCGGGGCCAACGTCCTGACTTTC.